This T cell receptor beta chain stems from a study of shared clonotypes between healthy human individuals. Study-level information: Three plates were used per donor for CD4 naive, three for CD4 memory, two for CD8 naive and one for CD8 memory. Study-wide results and limits: Clonotypes which were not shared had lower generation probabilities than clonotypes that all four donors shared. A few donors had around 5.5% of their naive CD4 clonotypes in common.

CDR1 and CDR2 (germline): SSHAT, FNYEAQ (reference sequence). This CDR3 spans 13 amino acids. The V end lost 3 bases, the J end lost 6 bases, and 9 bases lay between the germline ends. Clones were read by immunoSEQ multiplex PCR, and TCRdb kept only the in-frame ones, dropping some. The sample contains over a million clones, around 97% of which appear only once. A remark on this clone: Antigen specificity is unknown.

The TCR was taken from a man aged 25 to 45 in good health. Source material: naive CD4+ T cells sorted from blood. Subset in this sample: CD45RA+ positively selected. The chain recombines TRBV7-7 with TRBJ2-1, with D possibly TRBD2 on 5 matching bases. The CDR3 sequence is CASSFIEGNEQFF. The DNA for the CDR3 is TGTGCCAGCAGCTTCATCGAGGGCAATGAGCAGTTCTTC.